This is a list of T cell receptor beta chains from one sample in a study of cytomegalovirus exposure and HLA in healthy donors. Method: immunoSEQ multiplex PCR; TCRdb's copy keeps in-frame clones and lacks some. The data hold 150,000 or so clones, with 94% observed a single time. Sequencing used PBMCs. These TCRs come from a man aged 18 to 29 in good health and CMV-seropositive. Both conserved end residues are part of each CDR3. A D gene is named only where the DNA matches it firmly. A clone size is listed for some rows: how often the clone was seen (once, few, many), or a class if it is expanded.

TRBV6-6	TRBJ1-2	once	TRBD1	TGTGCCAGCAGGTACGACAGGGACGGCTACACCTTC	CASRYDRDGYTF
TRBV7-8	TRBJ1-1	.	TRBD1	TGTGCCAGCAGCGGGGGACAGGGGATGACTGAAGCTTTCTTT	CASSGGQGMTEAFF
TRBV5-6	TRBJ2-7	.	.	TGTGCCAGCAGCCCCGGGGTTTACTCCTACGAGCAGTACTTC	CASSPGVYSYEQYF
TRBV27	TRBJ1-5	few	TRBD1	TGTGCCAGCAGTGGGACAGGGGGTCAGCCCCAGCATTTT	CASSGTGGQPQHF
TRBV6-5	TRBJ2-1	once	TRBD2	TGTGCCAGCAGTTACTCCCCACTAGCGGGAGAACAGTTCTTC	CASSYSPLAGEQFF
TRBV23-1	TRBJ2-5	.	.	TGCGCCAGCAGTCAATCGAGGCTGATGGGGTCAGGGGAGACCCAGTACTTC	CASSQSRLMGSGETQYF
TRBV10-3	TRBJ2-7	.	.	TGTGCCATCAGTGAAGGCCCCCAGGCATCCTACGAGCAGTACTTC	CAISEGPQASYEQYF
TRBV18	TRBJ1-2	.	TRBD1	TGTGCCAGCTCACTCGGGACAGGGCACCTGGGCTATGGCTACACCTTC	CASSLGTGHLGYGYTF
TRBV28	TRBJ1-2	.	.	TGTGCCAGCAGTTTACCCGGGGAAGGCTACACCTTC	CASSLPGEGYTF
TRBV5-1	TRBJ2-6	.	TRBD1	TGCGCCAGCCCCGACCCCTCAGGGGGAAAGAGCTCTGGGGCCAACGTCCTGACTTTC	CASPDPSGGKSSGANVLTF
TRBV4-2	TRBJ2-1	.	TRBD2	TGTGCCAGCAGCCAAGGACTAGCGGGAGTAAGGGGGGGTGAGCAGTTCTTC	CASSQGLAGVRGGEQFF
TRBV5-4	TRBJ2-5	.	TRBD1	TGTGCCAGCAGCCTAACTATAGGGGGCGAGGAGACCCAGTACTTC	CASSLTIGGEETQYF
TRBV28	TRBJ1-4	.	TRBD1	TGTGCCAGCAGCTTTGGGATGACAGGGGGGAATGAAAAACTGTTTTTT	CASSFGMTGGNEKLFF
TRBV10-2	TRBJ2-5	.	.	TGCGCCAGCAGAAAAGGGGGGGGGCAAGAGACCCAGTACTTC	CASRKGGGQETQYF
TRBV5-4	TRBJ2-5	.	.	TGTGCCAGCAGCTTGGGAGGATACAGGGTCGGTGAGACCCAGTACTTC	CASSLGGYRVGETQYF
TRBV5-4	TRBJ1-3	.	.	TGTGCCAGCAGCTTGGCCGGGAGGAACACCATATATTTT	CASSLAGRNTIYF
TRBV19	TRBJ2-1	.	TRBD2	TGTGCCAGTAGTTTCAGCGGGAGTCTAAATGAGCAGTTCTTC	CASSFSGSLNEQFF
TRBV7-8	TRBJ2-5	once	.	TGTGCCAGCAGCTCCTGGACAGTCAAGAAAGAGACCCAGTACTTC	CASSSWTVKKETQYF
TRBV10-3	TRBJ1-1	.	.	TGTGCCATCAGTGGGCAGGGGACGGGGAACACTGAAGCTTTCTTT	CAISGQGTGNTEAFF
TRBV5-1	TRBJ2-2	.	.	TGCGCCAGCAGCTTGGCGGATAGCGGCTACACCGGGGAGCTGTTTTTT	CASSLADSGYTGELFF
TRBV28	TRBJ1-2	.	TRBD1	TGTGCCAGCAGTTTGGGGCTCTCAGGGGGGATCTATGGCTACACCTTC	CASSLGLSGGIYGYTF
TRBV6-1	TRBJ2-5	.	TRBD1	TGTGCCAGCACGGACAGGGGGGAGACCCAGTACTTC	CASTDRGETQYF
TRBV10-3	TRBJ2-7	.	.	TGTGCCATCAGTGATCCCTCGGGTCGGGCCTACGAGCAGTACTTC	CAISDPSGRAYEQYF
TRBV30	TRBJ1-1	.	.	TGTGCCTGGAGTGTACTCGGGGGGAAGAACACTGAAGCTTTCTTT	CAWSVLGGKNTEAFF
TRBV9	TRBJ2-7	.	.	TGTGCCAGCAGCCCCCGAAGGGAGAGCTCCTACGAGCAGTACTTC	CASSPRRESSYEQYF
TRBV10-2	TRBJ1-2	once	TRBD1	TGCGCCAGCAGTGCTCTCAGGGGGGTCTATGGCTACACCTTC	CASSALRGVYGYTF
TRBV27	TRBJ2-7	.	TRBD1	TGTGCCAGCAGGGACAGGGAAGACTCCTACGAGCAGTACTTC	CASRDREDSYEQYF
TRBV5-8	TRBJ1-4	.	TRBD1	TGTGCCAGCAGCCCCGGACAGGGGGCTCATGAAAAACTGTTTTTT	CASSPGQGAHEKLFF
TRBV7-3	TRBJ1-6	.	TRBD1	TGTGCCAGCAGCTACAGGGGTTCACCCCTCCACTTT	CASSYRGSPLHF
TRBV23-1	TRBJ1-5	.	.	TGCGCCAGCAACCCCACAGGAATCAATCAGCCCCAGCATTTT	CASNPTGINQPQHF
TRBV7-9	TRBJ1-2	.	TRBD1	TGTGCCAGCAGCGGGGACAGAGTAATAGTCTATGGCTACACCTTC	CASSGDRVIVYGYTF
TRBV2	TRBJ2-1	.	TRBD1	TGTGCCAGCAAGCCGCCGGGACAGACCTACAATGAGCAGTTCTTC	CASKPPGQTYNEQFF
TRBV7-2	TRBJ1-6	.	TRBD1	TGTGCCAGCAGCCCAACCGGACAGGGCTATAATTCACCCCTCCACTTT	CASSPTGQGYNSPLHF
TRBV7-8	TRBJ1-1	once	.	TGTGCCAGCAGCTTAGGACGGGGGGTCACTGAAGCTTTCTTT	CASSLGRGVTEAFF
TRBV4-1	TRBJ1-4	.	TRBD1	TGCGCCAGCAGCCTCAGGGGGGAAAAACTGTTTTTT	CASSLRGEKLFF
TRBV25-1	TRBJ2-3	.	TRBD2	TGTGCCAGCAGTGATTGGGAGGGGCCTAGCACAGATACGCAGTATTTT	CASSDWEGPSTDTQYF
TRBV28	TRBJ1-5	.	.	TGTGCCAGCAGTCTTATGTTGAGCAATCAGCCCCAGCATTTT	CASSLMLSNQPQHF
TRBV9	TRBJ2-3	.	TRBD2	TGTGCCAGCAGCGCACAAACGGGAGGGCCCACAGATACGCAGTATTTT	CASSAQTGGPTDTQYF
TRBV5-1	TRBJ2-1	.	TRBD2	TGCGCCAGCAGCTTGGCCACGGGAGGGGCCTACAATGAGCAGTTCTTC	CASSLATGGAYNEQFF
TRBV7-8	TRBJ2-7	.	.	TGTGCCAGCAGCCCTCGGGTCTCATACGAGCAGTACTTC	CASSPRVSYEQYF
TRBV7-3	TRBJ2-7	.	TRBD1	TGTGCCAGCAGCACCTATGGGACAGGGCCCTACGAGCAGTACTTC	CASSTYGTGPYEQYF
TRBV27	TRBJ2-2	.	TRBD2	TGTGCCAGCACCAGAATCGGGCTAGCGGCGAACACCGGGGAGCTGTTTTTT	CASTRIGLAANTGELFF
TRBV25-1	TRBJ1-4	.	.	TGTGCCAGCAGTGAATCGTATGGGGGCATGGGTGAAAAACTGTTTTTT	CASSESYGGMGEKLFF
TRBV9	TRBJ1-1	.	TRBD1	TGTGCCAGCAGCGTCGGGACAGGGACAGCCACTGAAGCTTTCTTT	CASSVGTGTATEAFF
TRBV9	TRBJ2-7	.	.	TGTGCCAGCAGCGTAGGGGAGGTGCGGTCCTCCTACGAGCAGTACTTC	CASSVGEVRSSYEQYF
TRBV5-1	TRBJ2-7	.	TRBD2	TGCGCCAGCAGCTTGGAGCTAGCGGGAGGCCTCGTCAACTCCTACGAGCAGTACTTC	CASSLELAGGLVNSYEQYF
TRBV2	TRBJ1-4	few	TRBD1	TGTGCCAGCAGTGAACTCTCGGGACAGGGGCTGGAAAAAAAACTGTTTTTT	CASSELSGQGLEKKLFF
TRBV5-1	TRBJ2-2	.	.	TGCGCCAGCAGCTCGACAGGGAACACCGGGGAGCTGTTTTTT	CASSSTGNTGELFF
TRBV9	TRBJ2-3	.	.	TGTGCCAGCAGCCTATATGGGGGATCAGGGGCAGATACGCAGTATTTT	CASSLYGGSGADTQYF
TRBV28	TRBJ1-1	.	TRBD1	TGTGCCAGCAGTCTCTTGACACAGGGGCTAATGAACACTGAAGCTTTCTTT	CASSLLTQGLMNTEAFF
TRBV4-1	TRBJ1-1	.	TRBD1	TGCGCCAGCAGCCAAGATACAGGGGGGGGAACTGAAGCTTTCTTT	CASSQDTGGGTEAFF
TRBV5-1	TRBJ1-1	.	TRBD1	TGCGCCAGCAGCTGGGACAGGGGGACCACTGAAGCTTTCTTT	CASSWDRGTTEAFF
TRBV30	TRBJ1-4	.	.	TGTGCCTGGAACAGACAGGCGGGCGAAAAACTGTTTTTT	CAWNRQAGEKLFF
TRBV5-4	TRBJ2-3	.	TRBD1	TGTGCCAGCAGCTCCCGGACAGGGGAGTTTCCAGATACGCAGTATTTT	CASSSRTGEFPDTQYF
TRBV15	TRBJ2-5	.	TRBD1	TGTGCCACCAGCAGAGACTCGACAGGGGTGGGAGAGACCCAGTACTTC	CATSRDSTGVGETQYF
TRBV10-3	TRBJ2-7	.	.	TGTGCCATCAGTGAGTTAGCTAGCGAGCAGTACTTC	CAISELASEQYF
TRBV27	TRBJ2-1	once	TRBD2	TGTGCCAGCAGTTCCCGCCCGGGACTAGCGGGAGGGGAGCAGTTCTTC	CASSSRPGLAGGEQFF
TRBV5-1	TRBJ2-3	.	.	TGCGCCAGCAGCGTCGGGATACTGGGCGATACGCAGTATTTT	CASSVGILGDTQYF
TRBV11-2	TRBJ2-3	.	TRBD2	TGTGCCAGCAGCTCTCAGCGGGAGAGAGATACGCAGTATTTT	CASSSQRERDTQYF